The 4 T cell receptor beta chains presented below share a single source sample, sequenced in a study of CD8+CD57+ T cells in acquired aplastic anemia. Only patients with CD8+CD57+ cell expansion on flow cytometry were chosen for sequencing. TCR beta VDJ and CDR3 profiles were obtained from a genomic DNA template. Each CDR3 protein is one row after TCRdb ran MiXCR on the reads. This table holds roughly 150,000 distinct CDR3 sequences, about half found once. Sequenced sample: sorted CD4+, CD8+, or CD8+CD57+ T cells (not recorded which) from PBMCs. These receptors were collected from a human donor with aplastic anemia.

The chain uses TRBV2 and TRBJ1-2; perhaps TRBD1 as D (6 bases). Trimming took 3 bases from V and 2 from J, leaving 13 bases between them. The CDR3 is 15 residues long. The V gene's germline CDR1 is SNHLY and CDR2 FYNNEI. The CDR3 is CASSDPGDINYGYTF. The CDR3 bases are TGTGCCAGCAGTGACCCAGGGGACATAAACTATGGCTACACCTTC.

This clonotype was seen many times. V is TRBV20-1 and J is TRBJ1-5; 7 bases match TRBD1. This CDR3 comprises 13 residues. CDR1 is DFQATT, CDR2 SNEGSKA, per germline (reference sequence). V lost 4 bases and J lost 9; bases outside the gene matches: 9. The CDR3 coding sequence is TGCAGTGCTACCACGGACAGGCAGGCGCCCCAGCATTTT. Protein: CSATTDRQAPQHF.

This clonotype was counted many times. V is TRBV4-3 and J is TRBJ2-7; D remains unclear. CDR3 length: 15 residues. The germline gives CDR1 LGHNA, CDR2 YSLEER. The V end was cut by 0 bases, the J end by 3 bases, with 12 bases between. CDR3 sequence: CASSQDYAFLYEQYV. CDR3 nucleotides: TGCGCCAGCAGCCAAGATTATGCCTTCCTCTACGAGCAGTACGTC.

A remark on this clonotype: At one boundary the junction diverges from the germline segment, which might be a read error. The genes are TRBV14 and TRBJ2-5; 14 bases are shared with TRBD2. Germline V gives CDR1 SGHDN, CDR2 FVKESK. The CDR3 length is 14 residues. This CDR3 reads CASSQGLAGETQCF. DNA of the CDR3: TGTGCCAGCAGCCAGGGACTAGCGGGAGAGACCCAGTGCTTC.